This T cell receptor (beta chain) was sequenced in a study of blood T cell repertoires in COVID-19. Overall study: The United States, Italy and Spain supplied acute and convalescent COVID-19 samples. From T cells, B-cell-depleted T cells, or PBMCs came the material, which was cDNA or gDNA.

Assay: immunoSEQ multiplex PCR; the TCRdb copy retains only in-frame clones and omits some. The sample contains about 170,000 clones, about 80% of which appear only once. This CDR3 is built from 14 residues. J gave up 12 bases and V 3 bases, and 6 bases lay outside the gene matches. Germline V gene lookup returns CDR1 LGHDT and CDR2 YNNKEL (reference sequence). Sequencing was done on a sample of peripheral blood. The gene calls are TRBV3-1 (or the pseudogene TRBV3-2) and TRBJ1-6, with 9 bases identical to TRBD1. The clonotype comes from a woman in her seventies with acute or convalescent COVID-19. CDR3 coding DNA: TGTGCCAGCAGCCAGGGACAGGGAGTAATACCCCTCCACTTT. Its translation: CASSQGQGVIPLHF.